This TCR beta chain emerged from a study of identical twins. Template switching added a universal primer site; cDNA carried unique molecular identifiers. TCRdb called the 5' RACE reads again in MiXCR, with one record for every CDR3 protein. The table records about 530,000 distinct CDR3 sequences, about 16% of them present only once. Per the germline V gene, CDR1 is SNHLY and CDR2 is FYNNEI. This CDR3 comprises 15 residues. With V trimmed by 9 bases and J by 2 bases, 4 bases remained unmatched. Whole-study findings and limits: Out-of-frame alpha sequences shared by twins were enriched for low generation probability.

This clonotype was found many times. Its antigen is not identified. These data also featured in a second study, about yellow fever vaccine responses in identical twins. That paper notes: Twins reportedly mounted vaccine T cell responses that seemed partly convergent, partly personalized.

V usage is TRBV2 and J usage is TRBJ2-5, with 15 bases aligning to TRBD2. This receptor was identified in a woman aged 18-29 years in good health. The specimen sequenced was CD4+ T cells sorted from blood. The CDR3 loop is CASSGTSGGQETQYF. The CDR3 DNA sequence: TGTGCCAGTTCCGGGACTAGCGGGGGGCAAGAGACCCAGTACTTC.